This T cell receptor (beta chain) was profiled in a study of blood T cell repertoires in COVID-19 (dated by TCRdb to the early 2020s). Some background on the complete study: Collaborator samples came from the United States, Italy and Spain and covered acute and convalescent phases of COVID-19. Samples were obtained from the ongoing ImmuneRACE study (first 160 participants) and from about 1,300 subjects provided by 6 global collaborators. Where available, HLA class I and class II types were taken from metadata supplied by the sample provider and were not determined by assay-based typing. A de-identified subject ID, COVID-19 status, age in years and sex were almost always included in the sample metadata. Subjects who had been exposed to COVID-19, were actively infected with it, or had recovered from it provided the deeply sampled blood TCRbeta repertoires that made up the dataset. A freely available public database, intended as a resource for researchers studying the immune response to SARS-CoV-2, is where the repertoires were released. The prospective study material was composed of cDNA or gDNA derived from T cells, B-cell-depleted T cells, or PBMCs.

TCRbeta CDR3 regions were amplified from genomic DNA using the immunoSEQ Assay, a bias-controlled multiplex PCR. Per the authors' processing: The number of nucleated cells in each sample was estimated from the amplification of reference gene primers within the assay. To quantify the absolute abundance of each unique TCRbeta CDR3 rearrangement, sequence reads were collapsed and filtered. For each sample, productive Simpson clonality was calculated by taking the square root of Simpson's diversity index across productive rearrangements. TCRdb took this table from immuneACCESS and kept in-frame rearrangements with V and J called. Such tables lack part of the clones; where checked against another copy, unresolved V genes explain under half of the gap, and the rest is unexplained. The V and J calls and clone size are taken from that table; D and trimming were inferred from the DNA. This sample has about 100,000 clones in its table, and 65% to 85% of those were observed once. The ten largest clones take up roughly 2% of the sample.

As regards this clone: Its binding antigen is unknown. No base quality information exists; no much larger clone differs at one position.

CDR3 length: 18 amino acids, cysteine to phenylalanine. Left in the record is the CDR3 DNA by itself, 54 bases read in frame from the first base. V is clipped by 2 bases and J by 7 bases, and the sequence between their germline boundaries is 24 bases long. General conclusions and limits of the study: The quantity of clinical and demographic metadata differed by source and by participant and was supplied without curation.

The collaborating institutions used their own protocols to collect whole blood in K2EDTA tubes. For TCRbeta analysis, collaborator samples were shipped as frozen whole blood, as isolated PBMCs, or as DNA extracted from either sample type. This TCR was recovered from a man in his 70s with active or convalescent COVID-19. The chain uses TRBV23-1 and TRBJ1-5; matching of 6 bases hints at TRBD1 as the D gene. Being an ORF, TRBV23-1 has a function that is uncertain. Sequenced input: peripheral blood. The nucleotide sequence reads as follows: TGCGCCAGCAGTCAAGACAGGACCTTGTCGTGGCGCAGGCAGCCCCAGCATTTT. Its translation reads: CASSQDRTLSWRRQPQHF.